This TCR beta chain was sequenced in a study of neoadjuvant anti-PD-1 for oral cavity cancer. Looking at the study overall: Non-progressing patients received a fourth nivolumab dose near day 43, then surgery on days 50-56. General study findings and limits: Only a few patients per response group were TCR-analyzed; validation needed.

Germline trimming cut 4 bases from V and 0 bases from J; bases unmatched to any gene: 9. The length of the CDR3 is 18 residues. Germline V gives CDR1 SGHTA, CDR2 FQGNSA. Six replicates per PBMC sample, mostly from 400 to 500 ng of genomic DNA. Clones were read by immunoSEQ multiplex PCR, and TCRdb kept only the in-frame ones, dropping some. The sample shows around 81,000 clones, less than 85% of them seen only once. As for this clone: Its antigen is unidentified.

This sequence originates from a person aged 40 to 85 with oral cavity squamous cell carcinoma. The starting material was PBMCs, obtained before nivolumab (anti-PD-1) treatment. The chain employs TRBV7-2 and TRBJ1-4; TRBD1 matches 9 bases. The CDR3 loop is CASSSPTGGSTTNEKLFF. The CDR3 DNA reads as TGTGCCAGCAGCTCCCCGACAGGGGGGAGCACAACTAATGAAAAACTGTTTTTT.